The present T cell receptor (beta chain) was sequenced within a study of blood T cell repertoires in COVID-19. Authors' analysis steps: Counts of nucleated cells, estimated from reference gene primer amplification, were obtained. This table comes from immunoSEQ multiplex PCR, and its TCRdb copy is limited to in-frame clones, with some not included. That table furnishes V, J and clone size, whereas the DNA furnished D and trimming. The repertoire includes over 250,000 clones, around nine tenths of them detected once, and about 12% sits in the top ten. This clone was counted once. Sequenced sample: peripheral blood. This TCR was recovered from a woman in her sixties or seventies with COVID-19, enrolled during active disease.

As DNA, the CDR3 is TGTGCCAGCAGCCTACGGACAGGGGCCAATCAGCCCCAGCATTTT. This sequence encodes CASSLRTGANQPQHF. The chain carries TRBV3-1 (or the pseudogene TRBV3-2) and TRBJ1-5; TRBD1 matches at 9 bases. The length of the CDR3 is 15 residues. CDR1 and CDR2 from the germline V gene are LGHDT and YNNKEL (reference sequence). Unmatched junction bases numbered 4, after V lost 4 bases and J lost 3 bases.